This entry lists 6 T cell receptor beta chains sequenced from one sample in a study of blood T cell repertoires in COVID-19. The repertoire was sequenced with immunoSEQ multiplex PCR; TCRdb's copy has only in-frame clones and lacks some. The data contain 200,000 to 250,000 clones, roughly 85% of them seen just once; the ten biggest clones take up 3% to 4.5%. The sequencing sample was made of peripheral blood. Every receptor here comes from a woman older than 75 with acute or convalescent COVID-19.

This rearrangement joins TRBV25-1 to TRBJ2-3; TRBD1 aligns across 9 bases. J lost 5 bases, V lost 2 bases, and 5 bases had no gene match. The CDR3 runs 15 residues. Germline CDR1 is MGHDK and CDR2 is SYGVNS. CDR3 protein: CASSEGDRVKDTQYF. For the CDR3, the DNA is TGTGCCAGCAGTGAAGGGGACAGGGTGAAAGATACGCAGTATTTT. Complete variable domain (other parts from reference TRBV25-1 and TRBJ2-3): EADIYQTPRYLVIGTGKKITLECSQTMGHDKMYWYQQDPGMELHLIHYSYGVNSTEKGDLSSESTVSRIRTEHFPLTLESARPSHTSQYLCASSEGDRVKDTQYFGPGTRLTVL.

The chain joins TRBV7-9 to TRBJ2-5; TRBD2 matches at 10 bases. The junction had 0 bases not matched to a gene; V was cut back by 2 bases and J by 3 bases. The CDR3 totals 14 residues. Looked up from germline, CDR1 is SEHNR and CDR2 is FQNEAQ (reference sequence). Written as DNA, the CDR3 is TGTGCCAGCAGCTTAACTAGCGGGGAAGAGACCCAGTACTTC. Translating it yields CASSLTSGEETQYF.

V is TRBV5-8 and J is TRBJ2-7, with D perhaps TRBD1 (6 bases). CDR1 is SGHTS, CDR2 YDEGEE, per germline. With 0 bases removed from V and 3 bases from J, the gap between germline ends came to 13 bases. This CDR3 has 15 amino acids. The CDR3 DNA sequence: TGTGCCAGCAGCTTGGCGGACAGTGCGTTCTACGAGCAGTACTTC. Translated: CASSLADSAFYEQYF. The full variable domain, in which reference TRBV5-8 and TRBJ2-7 provide the parts outside the CDR3, is EAGVTQSPTHLIKTRGQQATLRCSPISGHTSVYWYQQALGLGLQFLLWYDEGEERNRGNFPPRFSGRQFPNYSSELNVNALELEDSALYLCASSLADSAFYEQYFGPGTRLTVT.

The chain has TRBV5-1 and TRBJ2-3; 12 bases align to TRBD2. The CDR3 has 14 residues. After removal of 4 bases from V and 12 bases from J, the junction contained 9 bases not matched to a gene. Germline assignment: CDR1 SGHRS and CDR2 YFSETQ. The CDR3: CASSPYGTSGLQYF. The CDR3, as DNA: TGCGCCAGCAGCCCGTACGGGACTAGCGGGCTACAGTATTTT.

V usage is TRBV12-5 and J usage is TRBJ2-5; no definite D call. The length of the CDR3 is 15 residues. V lost 0 bases to trimming and J lost 1 base, with 9 bases between them. CDR1 and CDR2 from the germline V gene are LGHNT and FRNRAP. The CDR3 DNA sequence: TGTGCTAGTGGTTTGGTACCAGGAATCCAAGAGACCCAGTACTTC. It specifies CASGLVPGIQETQYF.

The chain recombines TRBV12-3 or TRBV12-4 with TRBJ1-3; D is uncertain. Between the trimmed V and J ends, which lost 7 bases and 0 bases, there was a span of 7 bases. The length of the CDR3 is 13 residues. CDR3 region: CASTSYSGNTIYF. The CDR3 nucleotides are TGTGCCAGCACTTCTTACTCTGGAAACACCATATATTTT.